The 25 T cell receptor beta chains below all came from one sample that was sequenced in a study of blood T cells in healthy people across ages. With a J-beta primer mix and a sample-barcoded 5' primer, a second PCR ran about 7 to 12 cycles. Each CDR3 protein is one row after TCRdb ran MiXCR on the 5' RACE reads. This sample carries 800,000 to 950,000 distinct CDR3 sequences, 40% to 60% of them seen once, and the ten largest clones take around 15%. Sequencing was done on a sample of blood. Source of these receptors: a man aged 25 to 40 in good health.

Only a few counts were recorded for this clonotype. The chain uses TRBV4-1 and TRBJ2-3; D not certain. Germline values: CDR1 MGHRA, CDR2 YSYEKL. V was trimmed by 0 bases and J by 1 base, leaving 11 bases between them. This CDR3 spans 16 amino acids. CDR3 loop: CASSQDHGKGTDTQYF. The CDR3 region has the DNA TGCGCCAGCAGCCAAGATCATGGTAAAGGCACAGATACGCAGTATTTT.

This chain uses TRBV7-9 with TRBJ2-1, with D unresolved. This CDR3 region has 15 residues. The germline V and J ends were trimmed by 2 bases and 7 bases, with 15 bases remaining between them. Germline CDR1 reads SEHNR; CDR2 reads FQNEAQ (reference sequence). The DNA of the CDR3 is TGTGCCAGCAGCTTACCCGGACGGCCGATTAATGAGCAGTTCTTC. This translates into CASSLPGRPINEQFF.

This clonotype turned up a few times. The chain has TRBV3-1 and TRBJ1-2; D not certain. The CDR3 spans 13 residues. V was shortened by 2 bases and J by 7 bases, with 11 bases between the two germline ends. The germline V gene has CDR1 LGHDT and CDR2 YNNKEL (reference sequence). The CDR3: CASSQLTVSGYTF. Written as DNA, the CDR3 is TGTGCCAGCAGCCAACTCACAGTTTCTGGCTACACCTTC. The entire variable domain, with the rest obtained from reference TRBV3-1 and TRBJ1-2, is as follows: DTAVSQTPKYLVTQMGNDKSIKCEQNLGHDTMYWYKQDSKKFLKIMFSYNNKELIINETVPNRFSPKSPDKAHLNLHINSLELGDSAVYFCASSQLTVSGYTFGSGTRLTVV.

The chain recombines TRBV12-3 or TRBV12-4 with TRBJ1-2, with TRBD1 as a possible D gene (6 bases). The CDR3 contains 16 residues. Trimming took 7 bases from V and 5 from J, leaving 23 bases between them. The CDR3 protein is CASTSGQQKGLYGYTF. The CDR3 DNA follows: TGTGCCAGCACCTCGGGACAACAGAAAGGGCTATATGGCTACACCTTC.

This chain connects TRBV12-3 or TRBV12-4 to TRBJ1-2, with D tentatively TRBD1 (6 bases). CDR3 length: 13 residues. With 8 bases removed from V and 6 bases from J, the gap between germline ends came to 16 bases. Written as DNA, the CDR3 is TGTGCCAGCGGTAGCGACAGGCTCGATGGCTACACCTTC. It codes for CASGSDRLDGYTF.

This clonotype was seen ten or more times. The chain combines TRBV2 with TRBJ2-1; tentative D call: TRBD1 (5 bases). CDR1 and CDR2 (germline): SNHLY, FYNNEI. V lost 8 bases to trimming and J lost 4 bases, with 9 bases between them. This CDR3 region has 12 residues. CDR3 sequence (DNA): TGTGCCAGCGGGGCCGAGTACAATGAGCAGTTCTTC. Protein: CASGAEYNEQFF.

This clonotype was observed a handful of times. The J gene is TRBJ2-1, the V gene TRBV4-1, with 11 bases aligning to TRBD1. The germline gives CDR1 MGHRA, CDR2 YSYEKL. V shed 2 bases and J 6 bases; nucleotides not matched to a gene: 3. This CDR3 comprises 15 residues. The CDR3 DNA is TGCGCCAGCAGCCAAATCGGACAGGGGGCCAATGAGCAGTTCTTC. Its protein is CASSQIGQGANEQFF.

The chain recombines TRBV6-5 with TRBJ2-5, with D perhaps matching TRBD1 (7 bases). The J call may be incorrect, as the DNA end agrees better with TRBJ2-7. This CDR3 comprises 11 residues. Germline V CDR1 and CDR2: MNHEY, SVGAGI. CDR3 nucleotides: TGTGCCACGGGAGCAGGGGGCGAGCAGTACTTC. As protein: CATGAGGEQYF.

This sequence joins TRBV6-2 or TRBV6-3 and TRBJ2-1; D gene uncertain. Germline assignment: CDR1 MNHEY and CDR2 SVGEGT. With 7 bases removed from V and 11 bases from J, the gap between germline ends came to 12 bases. This CDR3 has 11 residues. The CDR3 spells CASTQTSKQFF. CDR3 nucleotide sequence: TGTGCCAGCACTCAAACTTCGAAGCAGTTCTTC.

V is TRBV20-1 and J is TRBJ2-1; 7 nucleotides align to TRBD2. Looked up from germline, CDR1 is DFQATT and CDR2 is SNEGSKA (reference sequence). This CDR3 spans 14 amino acids. J was trimmed by 5 bases and V by 6 bases; bases with no gene match: 10. The CDR3 region has the DNA TGCAGTGCCGTCGGACTAGAATCAAACAATGAGCAGTTCTTC. Encoded protein: CSAVGLESNNEQFF.

This clonotype was counted a few times. V and J are TRBV15 and TRBJ2-1; D not certain. Looked up from germline, CDR1 is LNHNV and CDR2 is YYDKDF (reference sequence). This CDR3 has 13 amino acids. The V end was cut by 1 base, the J end by 5 bases, with 6 bases between. The CDR3 sequence is CATSRAAHNEQFF. CDR3 nucleotides: TGTGCCACCAGCAGAGCGGCGCACAATGAGCAGTTCTTC. The entire variable domain, with the rest obtained from reference TRBV15 and TRBJ2-1, is as follows: DAMVIQNPRYQVTQFGKPVTLSCSQTLNHNVMYWYQQKSSQAPKLLFHYYDKDFNNEADTPDNFQSRRPNTSFCFLDIRSPGLGDTAMYLCATSRAAHNEQFFGPGTRLTVL.

As concerns this clonotype: This may be a read error: a much more frequent sequence differs by one nucleotide. The chain employs TRBV12-3 or TRBV12-4 and TRBJ2-7; 8 bases agree with TRBD1. The CDR3 has 14 amino acids. The J segment lost 5 bases and the V segment lost 5 bases, leaving 8 bases of the junction unmatched. CDR3 amino acids: CASSPGTGPDEQYF. CDR3 coding DNA: TGTGCCAGCAGTCCCGGGACAGGACCCGACGAGCAGTACTTC.

This clonotype was seen only once. A junction end diverges from the germline sequence, so it may reflect a read error. This rearrangement joins TRBV20-1 to TRBJ2-5, with D unclear. The V gene's germline CDR1 is DFQATT and CDR2 SNEGSKA (reference sequence). The CDR3 totals 12 residues. CDR3 region: CSASFAQETQHF. The DNA for the CDR3 is TGCAGTGCTAGCTTTGCACAAGAGACCCAGCACTTC.

This clonotype was found a few times. The V gene is TRBV27, the J gene TRBJ1-2; 7 bases map to TRBD1. The CDR3 runs to 14 residues. CDR1 and CDR2 (germline): MNHEY, SMNVEV (reference sequence). After removal of 5 bases from V and 5 bases from J, the junction contained 8 bases not matched to a gene. The CDR3 sequence is CASSAPGTVYGYTF. The DNA for the CDR3 is TGTGCCAGCAGTGCCCCCGGGACAGTGTATGGCTACACCTTC.

The chain combines TRBV24-1 with TRBJ2-1; the match to TRBD2 covers 9 bases. CDR3 size: 16 residues. Germline V gene lookup returns CDR1 KGHDR and CDR2 SFDVKD. V lost 5 bases to trimming and J lost 3 bases; unmatched junction nucleotides: 7. The CDR3 DNA sequence: TGTGCCACCAGTGGCCTCAGCGGGGGGTACTACAATGAGCAGTTCTTC. It codes for CATSGLSGGYYNEQFF.

This clonotype was seen many times. This rearrangement joins TRBV6-4 to TRBJ2-3; TRBD2 aligns across 12 bases. Germline CDR1 is MRHNA and CDR2 is SNTAGT. This CDR3 spans 15 amino acids. Trimming took 4 bases from V and 4 from J; bases not matched to a gene: 3. CDR3 in amino acids: CASSVASGGADTQYF. The DNA of the CDR3 is TGTGCCAGCAGTGTCGCTAGCGGGGGGGCAGATACGCAGTATTTT.

This chain connects TRBV7-2 to TRBJ2-7; D is undetermined. Looked up from germline, CDR1 is SGHTA and CDR2 is FQGNSA. CDR3 size: 15 residues. Trimming removed 5 bases from V and 2 bases from J, with 16 bases in between. The chain's CDR3 is CASSTNSLPAYEQYF. Written as DNA, the CDR3 is TGTGCCAGCAGCACCAACAGTCTCCCAGCCTACGAGCAGTACTTC.

This chain uses TRBV24-1 with TRBJ2-7; 7 bases are shared with TRBD1. Germline V gene lookup returns CDR1 KGHDR and CDR2 SFDVKD. Unmatched junction bases numbered 7, after V lost 5 bases and J lost 10 bases. This CDR3 spans 12 amino acids. The CDR3 bases are TGTGCCACCAGTGCAGAAGGGGGCGAACAGTACTTC. Translation: CATSAEGGEQYF.

The chain carries TRBV10-3 and TRBJ1-2, with D perhaps TRBD1 (6 bases). In germline, CDR1 is ENHRY, CDR2 SYGVKD. This CDR3 is built from 13 residues. Deletions cut 6 bases from V and 0 bases from J, with 8 bases between. The chain's CDR3 is CAIRDSPNYGYTF. CDR3 DNA: TGTGCCATCAGGGACAGTCCTAACTATGGCTACACCTTC.

The chain is built from TRBV11-2 and TRBJ1-5; TRBD1 aligns across 12 bases. The J segment lost 2 bases and the V segment lost 5 bases, leaving 4 bases of the junction unmatched. The germline V gene has CDR1 SGHAT and CDR2 FQNNGV. This CDR3 is 16 amino acids long. CDR3: CASSAGTGGRNQPQHF. In nucleotides, the CDR3 is TGTGCCAGCAGCGCCGGGACAGGGGGCCGCAATCAGCCCCAGCATTTT.

On this clonotype: This may arise from a read error, as a much more abundant clone is one base away. The genes are TRBV7-2 and TRBJ2-4; D may match TRBD1 or TRBD2 (5 bases each). The J call may be incorrect, as the DNA end agrees better with TRBJ2-7. This CDR3 has 12 residues. Germline-derived CDR1 and CDR2 are SGHTA and FQGNSA. This chain's CDR3 is CASSMGPGEQYF. The CDR3, as DNA: TGTGCCAGCAGCATGGGACCAGGCGAGCAGTACTTC.

This clonotype was picked up a small number of times. The V call is TRBV7-9, the J call TRBJ1-4; D unresolved. Germline CDR1 reads SEHNR; CDR2 reads FQNEAQ (reference sequence). The CDR3 spans 15 residues. The V end was cut by 5 bases, the J end by 4 bases, with 14 bases between. This CDR3 is CASSTSPTNNEKLFF. CDR3 nucleotides: TGTGCCAGCAGCACCAGCCCGACCAATAATGAAAAACTGTTTTTT.

This chain links TRBV7-2 with TRBJ1-6, with 12 bases that match TRBD1. Trimming took 4 bases from V and 1 from J; bases not matched to a gene: 5. The CDR3 has 18 residues. Germline values: CDR1 SGHTA, CDR2 FQGNSA. CDR3 sequence: CASSWGQGAGSYNSPLHF. As DNA, the CDR3 is TGTGCCAGCAGCTGGGGACAGGGGGCCGGGTCCTATAATTCACCCCTCCACTTT.

The V gene is TRBV27, the J gene TRBJ2-4, with 13 bases aligning to TRBD2. The J segment lost 13 bases and the V segment lost 5 bases, leaving 11 bases of the junction unmatched. This CDR3 has 15 residues. Germline V gene sequence: CDR1 MNHEY, CDR2 SMNVEV (reference sequence). The CDR3 DNA follows: TGTGCCAGCAGTACCTCACTAGCGGGAGGGAGAGAGCAGTACTTC. Translation: CASSTSLAGGREQYF.

This chain connects TRBV3-1 to TRBJ2-7; D could derive from TRBD1 or TRBD2 (5 bases each). CDR1 is LGHDT, CDR2 YNNKEL, per germline (reference sequence). The CDR3 has 14 amino acids. The ends were cut back, 4 bases at V and 4 bases at J, with 14 bases in the middle. The CDR3 nucleotides are TGTGCCAGCAGCCGGGACCGACAGCTTTACGAGCAGTACTTC. Amino acids: CASSRDRQLYEQYF.